This TCR beta chain came from a study of cytomegalovirus exposure and HLA in healthy donors. Overall study results and limits: A missense variant in DCLRE1C was later tied to TCR beta V- and J-gene trimming. Fewer than 20,000 TCR beta sequences were associated with HLA alleles at 0.05 false discovery rate in a later analysis. Both high specificity and high sensitivity reportedly marked the classifier's diagnosis of cytomegalovirus status.

V was cut by 0 bases and J by 4 bases, with 28 bases left in between. Germline loops: CDR1 GTSNPN, CDR2 SVGIG (reference sequence). The CDR3 extends over 20 amino acids. PCR involved 60 Vbeta and 13 Jbeta primers. The data were produced by immunoSEQ multiplex PCR, yet TCRdb's version contains in-frame clones alone and is incomplete. The data show some 100,000 clones, approximately 81% seen once. Concerning this clone itself: The antigen is unknown.

The chain combines TRBV30 with TRBJ2-1, with D unclear. The specimen sequenced was PBMCs. This clonotype was sampled from a woman aged 30 to 39 in good health and CMV-seronegative. The CDR3 coding sequence is TGTGCCTGGAGTGTTCGATTGGTTAGTAAGCGCGTCCTCGGGTACAATGAGCAGTTCTTC. Protein product: CAWSVRLVSKRVLGYNEQFF.